Listed here are 31 T cell receptor beta chains from one sample, sequenced in a study of vaccination and CD4 T cells after COVID-19. These TCRs are of unknown antigen specificity. Stated treatment: approximately 10-day PBMC culture with coronavirus spike peptide pools or control peptides (ViraFEST assay). During the years 2011-2018, before the COVID-19 pandemic, the unexposed donor's CD4+ T cells were collected. The assay that was used to sequence DNA from cultured CD4+ T cells was the Oncomine TCR Beta short-read assay. TCRdb re-analysed the PCR reads in MiXCR, keeping a single row per CDR3 protein. In the table there are about 6,700 distinct CDR3 sequences, 30% to 45% of which are singletons. Specimen: CD4+ T cells from blood, cultured in vitro. The source is a human donor in good health.

The rearrangement joins TRBV21-1 to TRBJ2-2; no DNA check was done on the table's D call, TRBD2. TRBV21-1 is reported as a pseudogene. The CDR3 extends over 18 amino acids. The CDR3 reads CASSLTKGRAFYTGELFF. CDR3 sequence (DNA): TGTGCCAGCAGCCTGACCAAGGGGAGGGCATTCTACACCGGGGAGCTGTTTTTT.

CDR3 nucleotide sequence: TGTGCCAGCAGCAATCCGGAGAAGGCACCGGGATCCAGGGACTTC. It translates to CASSNPEKAPGSRDF. The chain joins TRBV21-1 to TRBJ2-1; the table's D call, TRBD1, was not checked against the DNA. TRBV21-1 is classified as a pseudogene. This CDR3 has 15 residues.

There are a few counts of this clonotype. This sequence joins TRBV15 and TRBJ1-1; perhaps TRBD1 as D (5 bases). Germline CDR1 reads LNHNV; CDR2 reads YYDKDF (reference sequence). V lost 0 bases, J lost 5 bases, and 10 bases lay in between. The CDR3 is 14 amino acids. The CDR3 nucleotides read TGTGCCACCAGCAGAGAGAAGGGGTCGACTGAAGCTTTCTTT. Translated, it gives CATSREKGSTEAFF.

This chain joins TRBV7-9 and TRBJ1-1; D not resolved. Per germline, CDR1 SEHNR and CDR2 FQNEAQ (reference sequence). Trimming removed 3 bases at V and 4 bases at J, with 9 bases between. The CDR3 is 13 residues long. CDR3 amino acids: CASSLEGSTEAFF. The CDR3 DNA follows: TGTGCCAGCAGCTTGGAAGGTTCCACTGAAGCTTTCTTT.

The chain joins TRBV4-2 to TRBJ1-5, with D unclear. Trimming stripped 0 bases from V and 7 bases from J, with 13 bases between. Germline V gives CDR1 LGHNA, CDR2 YNFKEQ. The CDR3 spans 15 residues. Here the CDR3 reads CASSQDLGIGQPQHF. CDR3 nucleotide sequence: TGTGCCAGCAGCCAAGATCTTGGAATCGGGCAGCCCCAGCATTTT.

This chain links TRBV12-3 or TRBV12-4 with TRBJ2-7; TRBD1 matches 8 bases. This CDR3 region has 17 residues. After removal of 5 bases from V and 2 bases from J, the junction contained 14 bases not matched to a gene. The CDR3 reads CASSPPTGEPMTYEQYF. As DNA, the CDR3 is TGTGCCAGCAGTCCCCCGACAGGGGAGCCGATGACCTACGAGCAGTACTTC.

This chain uses TRBV30 with TRBJ2-2; possibly TRBD1 or TRBD2 for D (6 bases each). CDR1 and CDR2 (germline): GTSNPN, SVGIG (reference sequence). V lost 0 bases to trimming and J lost 5 bases, with 13 bases between them. The CDR3 contains 15 residues. CDR3 DNA: TGTGCCTGGAGTGTACACGGGGGCAGAACCGGGGAGCTGTTTTTT. Residues: CAWSVHGGRTGELFF. The entire variable domain, with the rest obtained from reference TRBV30 and TRBJ2-2, is as follows: SQTIHQWPATLVQPVGSPLSLECTVEGTSNPNLYWYRQAAGRGLQLLFYSVGIGQISSEVPQNLSASRPQDRQFILSSKKLLLSDSGFYLCAWSVHGGRTGELFFGEGSRLTVL.

The chain couples TRBV5-4 to TRBJ2-1, with D uncertain. The CDR3 runs to 13 residues. V lost 5 bases and J 5 bases, leaving 11 bases between the germline ends. Germline V gene data show CDR1 as SGHNT and CDR2 as YYREEE (reference sequence). This CDR3 reads CASSIGPNNEQFF. The CDR3 nucleotides read TGTGCCAGCAGTATAGGACCAAACAATGAGCAGTTCTTC. The full variable domain, with the rest looked up from reference TRBV5-4 and TRBJ2-1, is ETGVTQSPTHLIKTRGQQVTLRCSSQSGHNTVSWYQQALGQGPQFIFQYYREEENGRGNFPPRFSGLQFPNYSSELNVNALELDDSALYLCASSIGPNNEQFFGPGTRLTVL.

The J gene is TRBJ2-7, the V gene TRBV5-5, with 9 nucleotides matching TRBD2. V gave up 0 bases and J gave up 5 bases; unmatched junction bases: 9. There are 16 residues in the CDR3. Germline V lookup: CDR1 SGHKS, CDR2 YYEKEE (reference sequence). The CDR3 DNA sequence: TGTGCCAGCAGCTTGGAATTTGGGACTAGCATCCACGAGCAGTACTTC. This translates into CASSLEFGTSIHEQYF.

This clonotype appeared a few times. The chain uses TRBV7-9 and TRBJ2-5; maybe TRBD2 (6 bases). Germline V gives CDR1 SEHNR, CDR2 FQNEAQ (reference sequence). This CDR3 is 15 amino acids long. Deletions cut 1 base from V and 3 bases from J, with 12 bases between. Here the CDR3 DNA reads TGTGCCAGCAGCTTAGACGGTAGCGGCAAAGAGACCCAGTACTTC. Its translation: CASSLDGSGKETQYF.

The chain recombines TRBV6-5 with TRBJ1-5; D call uncertain. Looked up from germline, CDR1 is MNHEY and CDR2 is SVGAGI. V gave up 4 bases and J gave up 9 bases, with 19 bases separating them. The CDR3 has 15 amino acids. CDR3 region: CASSWTSLGDRPQHF. CDR3 DNA: TGTGCCAGCAGTTGGACTTCTTTGGGTGACCGGCCCCAGCATTTT.

This clonotype was seen a few times. CDR3 in amino acids: CASAPGQMYGYTF. The CDR3 DNA reads TGTGCCAGCGCCCCGGGACAGATGTATGGCTACACCTTC. V usage is TRBV7-2 and J usage is TRBJ1-2; 7 bases map to TRBD1. J lost 5 bases, V lost 8 bases, and 8 bases had no gene match. CDR1 and CDR2 (germline): SGHTA, FQGNSA. This CDR3 comprises 13 residues.

The J gene is TRBJ1-1, the V gene TRBV11-2; TRBD1 matches at 7 bases. V trimming: 1 base; J trimming: 3 bases; junction bases outside the gene matches: 5. Germline CDR1 reads SGHAT; CDR2 reads FQNNGV. CDR3 size: 15 residues. CDR3: CASSLGDSLYTEAFF. As DNA, the CDR3 is TGTGCCAGCAGCTTAGGGGACAGCTTATACACTGAAGCTTTCTTT.

The chain is built from TRBV27 and TRBJ2-7; tentatively, D is TRBD1 or TRBD2 (5 bases each). Between the trimmed V and J ends, which lost 3 bases and 3 bases, there was a span of 15 bases. CDR1 is MNHEY and CDR2 is SMNVEV in the germline V gene (reference sequence). This CDR3 contains 15 residues. CDR3 bases: TGTGCCAGCAGTTTCTCTCTGGGGGAGCGCTACGAGCAGTACTTC. Translation: CASSFSLGERYEQYF.

This clonotype was picked up a small number of times. One end of the junction varies from germline; a read error may be responsible. The chain has TRBV5-6 and TRBJ1-6, with 11 bases lining up with TRBD1. The CDR3 loop spans 15 amino acids. Germline loops: CDR1 SGHDT, CDR2 YYEEEE. CDR3 sequence reads: CASSETAGTGGSHLF. In DNA form, the CDR3 reads TGTGCCAGCAGCGAGACTGCCGGGACAGGGGGATCCCATCTCTTT.

This clonotype was counted a single time. The V call is TRBV20-1, the J call TRBJ1-6; D possibly corresponds to TRBD1 (6 bases). The CDR3 loop spans 14 amino acids. Looked up from germline, CDR1 is DFQATT and CDR2 is SNEGSKA (reference sequence). The V end lost 1 base, the J end lost 13 bases, and 17 bases lay between the germline ends. The CDR3, as DNA: TGCAGTGCTAGAGCCTTAGGGGGTCAGGGGCCCCTCCACTTT. The encoded protein is CSARALGGQGPLHF.

Only a few counts were recorded for this clonotype. V usage is TRBV19 and J usage is TRBJ1-5; 7 nucleotides line up with TRBD1. This CDR3 region has 15 residues. J lost 5 bases, V lost 3 bases, and 7 bases had no gene match. Per germline, CDR1 LNHDA and CDR2 SQIVND (reference sequence). CDR3 sequence: CASSISPGGHQPQHF. CDR3 DNA sequence: TGTGCCAGTAGTATCAGTCCAGGGGGTCATCAGCCCCAGCATTTT.

DNA of the CDR3: TGTGCCAGCAGCTTGGCGGGGAAGGAGGCCGGCTACACCTTC. Encoded protein: CASSLAGKEAGYTF. J is TRBJ1-2 and V is TRBV5-6; D remains unclear. The germline gives CDR1 SGHDT, CDR2 YYEEEE. With 0 bases removed from V and 8 bases from J, the gap between germline ends came to 14 bases. CDR3 length equals 14 residues.

The chain has TRBV5-1 and TRBJ1-6; D gene unclear. V lost 0 bases to trimming and J lost 9 bases, with 7 bases between them. The CDR3 totals 13 residues. Germline V lookup: CDR1 SGHRS, CDR2 YFSETQ. CDR3 sequence: CASSLETSSPLHF. CDR3 coding DNA: TGCGCCAGCAGCTTGGAGACTTCTTCACCCCTCCACTTT. Using reference TRBV5-1 and TRBJ1-6 for the parts outside the CDR3, the full variable domain is KAGVTQTPRYLIKTRGQQVTLSCSPISGHRSVSWYQQTPGQGLQFLFEYFSETQRNKGNFPGRFSGRQFSNSRSEMNVSTLELGDSALYLCASSLETSSPLHFGNGTRLTVT.

This clonotype was detected a few times. The rearrangement links TRBV15 to TRBJ2-2, with 12 bases lining up with TRBD2. This CDR3 region has 16 residues. Germline CDR1 reads LNHNV; CDR2 reads YYDKDF (reference sequence). V lost 5 bases, J lost 5 bases, and 6 bases stayed unmatched. CDR3 amino acids: CATSRRLAGVTGELFF. In DNA form, the CDR3 reads TGTGCCACCAGCCGCAGACTAGCGGGAGTTACCGGGGAGCTGTTTTTT.

The gene calls are TRBV27 and TRBJ2-5; possible D gene TRBD1, 6 bases. The V end lost 5 bases, the J end lost 1 base, and 11 bases lay between the germline ends. The CDR3 is made up of 14 amino acids. Per germline, CDR1 MNHEY and CDR2 SMNVEV (reference sequence). This CDR3 reads CASSIQGLQETQYF. As DNA, the CDR3 is TGTGCCAGCAGTATACAGGGCCTCCAAGAGACCCAGTACTTC.

Remarks on this clonotype: Germline is not matched at one junction end, which may reflect a read error. In nucleotides, the CDR3 is TGCAGTACTAGCTCGATCGGCGGGCGGATCAATGAGCAGTTCTTC. Its protein product is CSTSSIGGRINEQFF. J is TRBJ2-1 and V is TRBV20-1, with D perhaps TRBD2 (6 bases). This CDR3 is built from 15 residues. Germline CDR1 DFQATT, CDR2 SNEGSKA (reference sequence).

This clonotype has just a few counts. The V gene is TRBV7-9, the J gene TRBJ2-4; no clear D gene. V shed 8 bases and J shed 3 bases, with 8 bases lying between them. The germline V gene encodes CDR1 SEHNR and CDR2 FQNEAQ (reference sequence). The CDR3 is 12 amino acids. The CDR3 sequence is CASGPGKNIQYF. The CDR3 bases are TGTGCCAGCGGACCGGGCAAAAACATTCAGTACTTC. Full variable domain (remainder filled in from reference TRBV7-9 and TRBJ2-4): DTGVSQNPRHKITKRGQNVTFRCDPISEHNRLYWYRQTLGQGPEFLTYFQNEAQLEKSRLLSDRFSAERPKGSFSTLEIQRTEQGDSAMYLCASGPGKNIQYFGAGTRLSVL.

The chain joins TRBV6-1 to TRBJ2-7; 8 nucleotides agree with TRBD1. The CDR3 is 15 residues long. V lost 6 bases and J lost 0; bases outside the gene matches: 7. The V gene's germline CDR1 is MNHNS and CDR2 SASEGT. CDR3 sequence (DNA): TGTGCCAGCAGGTCGAACAGGGGGAGCTCCTACGAGCAGTACTTC. Its translation: CASRSNRGSSYEQYF.

This clonotype came up a few times. This rearrangement joins TRBV21-1 to TRBJ2-7; the table names TRBD1, a call not compared with the DNA. TRBV21-1 is marked as a pseudogene. This CDR3 contains 15 residues. This CDR3 is CASSKTGTARYEQYF. The CDR3 region has the DNA TGTGCCAGCAGCAAAACCGGGACCGCGCGTTACGAGCAGTACTTC.

The table lists this clonotype with a few counts. This chain links TRBV20-1 with TRBJ1-1, with a possible D match to TRBD1 (5 bases). This CDR3 has 17 residues. Trimming pared 3 bases from V and 0 bases from J, leaving 20 bases between. Germline V lookup: CDR1 DFQATT, CDR2 SNEGSKA (reference sequence). The CDR3 nucleotides read TGCAGTGCTAGCAGGGCGGGCCTCTTTCCAATGAACACTGAAGCTTTCTTT. It specifies CSASRAGLFPMNTEAFF.

The V gene is TRBV19, the J gene TRBJ1-6; 8 positions agree with TRBD1. CDR1 is LNHDA and CDR2 is SQIVND in the germline V gene (reference sequence). The CDR3 extends over 15 amino acids. V gave up 5 bases and J gave up 8 bases; unmatched junction bases: 8. The DNA of the CDR3 is TGTGCCAGTAGTCCCCGGGACAGGACTTATTCACCCCTCCACTTT. Protein: CASSPRDRTYSPLHF. Together with reference TRBV19 and TRBJ1-6, the CDR3 gives the full variable domain: DGGITQSPKYLFRKEGQNVTLSCEQNLNHDAMYWYRQDPGQGLRLIYYSQIVNDFQKGDIAEGYSVSREKKESFPLTVTSAQKNPTAFYLCASSPRDRTYSPLHFGNGTRLTVT.

This clonotype has only a few counts. The chain has TRBV2 and TRBJ2-7; D is uncertain. The CDR3 length is 17 residues. CDR1 and CDR2 (germline): SNHLY, FYNNEI. The germline V and J ends were trimmed by 1 base and 4 bases, with 20 bases remaining between them. The DNA for the CDR3 is TGTGCCAGCAGTGAAGGGTGGAGCGCCCAAGACGCTTACGAGCAGTACTTC. Its translation is CASSEGWSAQDAYEQYF.

The chain recombines TRBV11-2 with TRBJ1-2; possible D gene TRBD1, 5 bases. Trimming stripped 6 bases from V and 2 bases from J, with 13 bases between. The CDR3 totals 14 residues. The germline gives CDR1 SGHAT, CDR2 FQNNGV. This CDR3 is CASRKGPSNYGYTF. DNA for the CDR3: TGTGCCAGCAGGAAGGGACCGTCGAACTATGGCTACACCTTC.

This chain connects TRBV29-1 to TRBJ1-6, with no clear D. This CDR3 contains 13 residues. The V end was cut by 6 bases, the J end by 4 bases, with 10 bases between. Looked up from germline, CDR1 is SQVTM and CDR2 is ANQGSEA. The CDR3 nucleotides read TGCAGCGTGAGGACGGGGTATAATTCACCCCTCCACTTT. As protein: CSVRTGYNSPLHF.

CDR3 sequence: CASHSGGPNSPLHF. DNA for the CDR3: TGTGCCAGCCATTCAGGGGGACCAAATTCACCCCTCCACTTT. The J gene is TRBJ1-6, the V gene TRBV27, with 7 bases identical to TRBD1. The J segment lost 7 bases and the V segment lost 8 bases, leaving 8 bases of the junction unmatched. Germline CDR1 MNHEY, CDR2 SMNVEV (reference sequence). The CDR3 covers 14 residues.